This T cell receptor (beta chain) was recorded in a study of blood T cell repertoires in COVID-19. About the study: PBMCs, B-cell-depleted T cells, or T cells were the source of the cDNA or gDNA that made up the material.

The method was immunoSEQ multiplex PCR; TCRdb's version includes in-frame clones alone and lacks a portion of them. The sample shows more than 300,000 clones, nearly 90% of them seen only once. Seattle's enrolled individuals joined amid active infection and were then monitored longitudinally. V lost 2 bases and J lost 4, with 8 bases in between. Germline V lookup: CDR1 SGHTA, CDR2 FQGNSA. This CDR3 is built from 13 residues. This TCR was recovered from a woman aged 40 to 49 with COVID-19, enrolled during active disease. The sample was peripheral blood. The chain has TRBV7-2 and TRBJ2-5, with D hard to call. The CDR3 spells CASSLFPRETQYF. The CDR3 coding sequence is TGTGCCAGCAGCTTATTTCCCAGAGAGACCCAGTACTTC.